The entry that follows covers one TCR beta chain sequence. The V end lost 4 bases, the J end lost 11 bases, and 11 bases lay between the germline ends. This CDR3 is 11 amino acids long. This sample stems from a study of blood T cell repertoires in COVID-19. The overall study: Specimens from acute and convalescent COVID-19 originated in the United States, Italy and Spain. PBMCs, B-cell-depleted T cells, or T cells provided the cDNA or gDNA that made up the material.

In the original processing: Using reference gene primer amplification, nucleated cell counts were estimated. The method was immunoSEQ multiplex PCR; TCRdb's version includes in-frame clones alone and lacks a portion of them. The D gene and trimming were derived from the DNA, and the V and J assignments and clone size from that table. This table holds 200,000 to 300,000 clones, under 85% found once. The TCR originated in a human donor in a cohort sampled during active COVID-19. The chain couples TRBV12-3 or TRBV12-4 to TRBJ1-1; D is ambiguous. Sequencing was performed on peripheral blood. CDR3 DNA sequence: TGTGCCAGCAGTTACGGGGATGTTGCTTTCTTT. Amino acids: CASSYGDVAFF.